Listed here are 6 T cell receptor beta chains from one sample, sequenced in a study of vaccination and CD4 T cells after COVID-19. Antigen specificity for these receptors is unknown. Noted treatment: approximately 9-day PBMC culture with coronavirus spike peptide pools or control peptides (ViraFEST assay). At the Johns Hopkins FTIC core, DNA taken from cultured CD4+ T cells was sequenced by way of the Oncomine TCR Beta short-read assay. TCRdb reprocessed the PCR reads via MiXCR and lists one record per CDR3 protein. There are under 25,000 distinct CDR3 sequences in the sample; about half occur only once, and roughly 3.1% lies in the top ten. The sequencing used CD4+ T cells from blood, cultured in vitro, collected after SARS-CoV-2 vaccination. The receptors stem from a human donor who had recovered from COVID-19.

The V gene is TRBV24-1, the J gene TRBJ2-1; D gene ambiguous. This CDR3 is 13 amino acids long. Germline V gene lookup returns CDR1 KGHDR and CDR2 SFDVKD. The V end lost 3 bases, the J end lost 6 bases, and 8 bases lay between the germline ends. CDR3 residues: CATSDPDINEQFF. Written as DNA, the CDR3 is TGTGCCACCAGTGATCCAGACATCAATGAGCAGTTCTTC.

This chain joins TRBV6-2 or TRBV6-3 and TRBJ2-6; 7 bases are a match to TRBD1. CDR1 MNHEY and CDR2 SVGEGT come from the germline V gene. The ends lost 5 bases at V and 1 base at J; junction bases unmatched: 11. The CDR3 covers 18 residues. In DNA form, the CDR3 reads TGTGCCAGCAGTGAGAGACAGGGCAGGCGATCTGGGGCCAACGTCCTGACTTTC. Translated: CASSERQGRRSGANVLTF.

This clonotype was counted a few times. V and J are TRBV20-1 and TRBJ2-7; no clear D. Germline CDR1 DFQATT, CDR2 SNEGSKA (reference sequence). CDR3 size: 17 residues. Trimming removed 1 base at V and 3 bases at J, with 22 bases between. The DNA for the CDR3 is TGCAGTGCTAGAGCCCGACATTCTTTCACGACCCGCTACGAGCAGTACTTC. It specifies CSARARHSFTTRYEQYF.

The genes are TRBV7-7 and TRBJ2-5, with D maybe TRBD2 (6 bases). Per germline, CDR1 SSHAT and CDR2 FNYEAQ (reference sequence). The CDR3 loop spans 17 amino acids. V lost 0 bases and J 5 bases, leaving 19 bases between the germline ends. CDR3 nucleotides: TGTGCCAGCAGCTTAGCGAGCGCGGGGACCGTGTGGGAGACCCAGTACTTC. This sequence encodes CASSLASAGTVWETQYF.

V gene TRBV7-3 combines with J gene TRBJ2-5; 8 bases agree with TRBD1. Germline loops: CDR1 SGHTA, CDR2 FQGTGA. V lost 5 bases and J lost 0; bases outside the gene matches: 17. The CDR3 runs to 19 residues. In DNA, the CDR3 is TGTGCCAGCAGCAAAGGATTGTGGTGGTGGACAGGGAACCAAGAGACCCAGTACTTC. It is translated as CASSKGLWWWTGNQETQYF. The full variable domain, in which reference TRBV7-3 and TRBJ2-5 provide the parts outside the CDR3, is GAGVSQTPSNKVTEKGKYVELRCDPISGHTALYWYRQSLGQGPEFLIYFQGTGAADDSGLPNDRFFAVRPEGSVSTLKIQRTERGDSAVYLCASSKGLWWWTGNQETQYFGPGTRLLVL.

The rearrangement uses TRBV10-3 and TRBJ1-6; 7 bases map to TRBD1. J was trimmed by 8 bases and V by 10 bases; bases with no gene match: 8. The germline V gene encodes CDR1 ENHRY and CDR2 SYGVKD. The CDR3 spans 13 residues. The DNA for the CDR3 is TGTGCCACCCGACAGGGAGAGGATTCACCCCTCCACTTT. Translating gives CATRQGEDSPLHF.